The next 14 T cell receptor beta chains were all read from a single sample in a study of T-cell reconstitution after alpha-beta-depleted transplantation in children. Unique molecular identifiers were incorporated into the prepared TCRbeta library. MiXCR was run by TCRdb on the PCR reads, yielding one entry per CDR3 protein. The sample contains some 460,000 distinct CDR3 sequences, 15% to 20% of which appear only once. Sequencing was performed on PBMCs, mostly from graft donor cells, taken 360 days after TCRalphabeta/CD19-depleted stem cell transplant. Every receptor here comes from a boy in the first two years of life who had a stem cell transplant for Wiskott-Aldrich syndrome, so the T cells may come from the graft donor.

This clonotype turned up a few times. The chain has TRBV6-2 or TRBV6-3 and TRBJ2-7, with D uncertain. Germline CDR1 and CDR2: MNHEY and SVGEGT. This CDR3 is built from 17 residues. Trimming removed 2 bases at V and 7 bases at J, with 24 bases between. CDR3 loop: CASSYRYRETRIEEQYF. The CDR3, as DNA: TGTGCCAGCAGTTACCGGTATCGAGAGACACGGATAGAGGAGCAGTACTTC.

This sequence joins TRBV6-1 and TRBJ2-3, with 8 nucleotides matching TRBD2. Germline values: CDR1 MNHNS, CDR2 SASEGT. CDR3 length equals 14 residues. J gave up 7 bases and V 4 bases, and 7 bases lay outside the gene matches. The chain's CDR3 is CASSASGRPNTQYF. CDR3 sequence (DNA): TGTGCCAGCAGTGCCAGCGGGAGACCAAATACGCAGTATTTT.

This clonotype was seen a few times. The chain carries TRBV6-2 or TRBV6-3 and TRBJ1-5; TRBD1 is a possible D gene (5 bases). Trimming took off 2 bases at V and 7 bases at J, with 12 bases between the two ends. Germline V CDR1 and CDR2: MNHEY, SVGEGT. This CDR3 is built from 14 residues. CDR3 DNA sequence: TGTGCCAGCAGTTACAGCAGGGCTGCGCAGCCCCAGCATTTT. As protein: CASSYSRAAQPQHF.

In this sample, this clonotype turned up many times. This sequence joins TRBV28 and TRBJ2-7; TRBD2 might be the D (6 bases). The germline gives CDR1 MDHEN, CDR2 SYDVKM. This CDR3 is 15 amino acids long. The germline V and J ends were trimmed by 6 bases and 0 bases, with 15 bases remaining between them. The CDR3: CASSFLRGSSYEQYF. DNA of the CDR3: TGTGCCAGCAGCTTTTTGCGGGGTAGCTCCTACGAGCAGTACTTC.

The chain employs TRBV7-9 and TRBJ1-2; TRBD1 matches at 12 bases. The V gene's germline CDR1 is SEHNR and CDR2 FQNEAQ (reference sequence). The junction had 4 bases not matched to a gene; V was cut back by 4 bases and J by 4 bases. CDR3 length: 15 residues. The CDR3 region has the DNA TGTGCCAGCAGCTCCCGGGACAGGGGGCCCTATGGCTACACCTTC. Its protein product is CASSSRDRGPYGYTF.

This clonotype was seen at least ten times. The rearrangement joins TRBV5-6 to TRBJ1-1; D not resolved. The V gene's germline CDR1 is SGHDT and CDR2 YYEEEE. This CDR3 has 12 amino acids. V lost 0 bases and J lost 7, with 7 bases in between. CDR3 loop: CASSLGRGEAFF. In nucleotides, the CDR3 is TGTGCCAGCAGCTTGGGACGGGGTGAAGCTTTCTTT.

This clonotype was observed a handful of times. The rearrangement joins TRBV5-1 to TRBJ1-2, with 8 bases matching TRBD1. Per germline, CDR1 SGHRS and CDR2 YFSETQ. CDR3 size: 15 residues. After removal of 2 bases from V and 1 base from J, the junction contained 4 bases not matched to a gene. The CDR3 region is CASSFGTGINYGYTF. Written as DNA, the CDR3 is TGCGCCAGCAGCTTCGGGACAGGAATTAACTATGGCTACACCTTC.

This clonotype was seen a few times. The chain combines TRBV20-1 with TRBJ2-7; 11 bases fit TRBD2. V lost 5 bases, J lost 6 bases, and 9 bases stayed unmatched. Germline V gives CDR1 DFQATT, CDR2 SNEGSKA (reference sequence). The CDR3 length is 14 residues. CDR3 in DNA: TGCAGTGCTCAATCCGGGACTAGCGGTAGCGAGCAGTACTTC. Translation gives CSAQSGTSGSEQYF.

This clonotype has at least ten counts. The rearrangement links TRBV12-3 or TRBV12-4 to TRBJ1-1, with a weak D call TRBD1 (5 bases). Trimming cost V 8 bases and J 5 bases, with 12 bases left between them. This CDR3 is built from 12 residues. CDR3 sequence reads: CASSGWGTEAFF. The DNA of the CDR3 is TGTGCCAGCTCAGGGTGGGGGACTGAAGCTTTCTTT.

A few counts support this clonotype. The genes are TRBV5-1 and TRBJ2-7; D is perhaps TRBD2 (6 bases). This CDR3 comprises 13 residues. Trimming left V 0 bases short and J 5 bases short, with 9 bases between. Germline values: CDR1 SGHRS, CDR2 YFSETQ. This CDR3 reads CASSLGGKNEQYF. CDR3 nucleotide sequence: TGCGCCAGCAGCTTGGGCGGGAAGAACGAGCAGTACTTC.

There are a few counts of this clonotype. The chain has TRBV7-2 and TRBJ2-3; the D gene is possibly TRBD1 (6 bases). The CDR3 sequence is 14 residues long. From germline, CDR1 is SGHTA and CDR2 FQGNSA. The V and J ends lost 5 bases and 2 bases respectively, with 11 bases between them. The CDR3 sequence is CASSVDRTTDTQYF. The CDR3 DNA reads TGTGCCAGCAGCGTGGACAGAACCACAGATACGCAGTATTTT.

The chain combines TRBV6-1 with TRBJ2-1; D remains ambiguous. The CDR3 runs 13 residues. Trimming shortened V by 3 bases and J by 5 bases, and 8 bases separated the two germline ends. CDR1 is MNHNS, CDR2 SASEGT, per germline. The CDR3 DNA sequence: TGTGCCAGCAGTGATGGCCCCCACAATGAGCAGTTCTTC. It translates to CASSDGPHNEQFF.

There are a few counts of this clonotype. The chain employs TRBV11-3 and TRBJ2-7, with D perhaps matching TRBD2 (6 bases). Germline V gives CDR1 SGHNT, CDR2 YENEEA. This CDR3 is 14 amino acids long. With 1 base removed from V and 3 bases from J, the gap between germline ends came to 10 bases. CDR3 sequence reads: CASSLGGDVYEQYF. The CDR3 DNA reads TGTGCCAGCAGCTTAGGGGGGGATGTCTACGAGCAGTACTTC.

V and J are TRBV5-1 and TRBJ2-3; no clear D gene. The CDR3 is 13 amino acids. Trimming took off 1 base at V and 3 bases at J, with 6 bases between the two ends. Germline values: CDR1 SGHRS, CDR2 YFSETQ. CDR3 nucleotides: TGCGCCAGCAGCTTGTCGGATACAGATACGCAGTATTTT. Its protein product is CASSLSDTDTQYF.